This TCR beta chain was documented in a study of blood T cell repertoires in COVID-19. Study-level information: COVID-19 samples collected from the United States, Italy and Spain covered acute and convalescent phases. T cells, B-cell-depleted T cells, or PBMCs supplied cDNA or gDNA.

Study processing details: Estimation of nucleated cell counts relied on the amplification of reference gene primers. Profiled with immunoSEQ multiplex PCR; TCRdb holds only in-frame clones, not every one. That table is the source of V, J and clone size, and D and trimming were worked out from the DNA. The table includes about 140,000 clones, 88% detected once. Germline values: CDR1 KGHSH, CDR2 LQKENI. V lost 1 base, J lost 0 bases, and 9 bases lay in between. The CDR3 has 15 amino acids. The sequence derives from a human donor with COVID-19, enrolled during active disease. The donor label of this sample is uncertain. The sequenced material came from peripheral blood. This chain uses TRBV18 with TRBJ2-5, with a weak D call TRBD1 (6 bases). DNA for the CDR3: TGTGCCAGCTCACCACGGACAGTCTACCAAGAGACCCAGTACTTC. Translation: CASSPRTVYQETQYF.